This record concerns one T cell receptor (beta chain) sequence. Its antigen remains unidentified. The germline gene is not matched at one end of the junction; a read error may be the cause. The CDR3 totals 17 residues. The germline gives CDR1 SQVTM, CDR2 ANQGSEA. This sample is drawn from a study of cytomegalovirus exposure and HLA in healthy donors. Broader study findings: The likely origin of a cluster of highly shared sequence variants was a sequencing artifact. Reportedly, diagnosis of cytomegalovirus status by the classifier showed high specificity and sensitivity.

The PCR was carried out with 60 Vbeta primers and 13 Jbeta primers. Sequenced by immunoSEQ multiplex PCR; TCRdb stores in-frame clones only, minus some. The sample contains over 80,000 clones, 60% to 80% of which appear only once. This TCR derives from a female donor in good health and CMV-seronegative. V and J are TRBV29-1 and TRBJ2-6; tentatively, D is TRBD1 or TRBD2 (5 bases each). Sequencing was performed on PBMCs. The CDR3 spells CTVEGLQGISGANVLTF. The CDR3 region has the DNA TGCACCGTTGAGGGGTTGCAGGGAATCTCTGGGGCCAACGTCCTGACTTTC.